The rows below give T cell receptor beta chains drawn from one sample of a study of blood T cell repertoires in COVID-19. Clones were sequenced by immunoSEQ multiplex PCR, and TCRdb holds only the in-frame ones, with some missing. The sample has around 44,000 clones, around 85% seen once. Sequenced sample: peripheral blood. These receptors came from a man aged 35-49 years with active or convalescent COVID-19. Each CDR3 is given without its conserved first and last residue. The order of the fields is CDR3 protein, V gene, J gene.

CDR3aa: AISELAGASNEQF
v_gene: TRBV10-3
j_gene: TRBJ2-1

CDR3aa: ASSRGSPGELF
v_gene: TRBV19
j_gene: TRBJ2-2

CDR3aa: ASRDSNYGYT
v_gene: TRBV18
j_gene: TRBJ1-2

CDR3aa: ASSPPGQGYNEQF
v_gene: TRBV7-3
j_gene: TRBJ2-1

CDR3aa: ASSQKGNEQF
v_gene: TRBV18
j_gene: TRBJ2-1

CDR3aa: ASILLAGHNTGELF
v_gene: TRBV5-6
j_gene: TRBJ2-2

CDR3aa: ATSDPSQEPRNQPQH
v_gene: TRBV24-1
j_gene: TRBJ1-5

CDR3aa: ASSFRDEQF
v_gene: TRBV28
j_gene: TRBJ2-1

CDR3aa: ASSQVDWYQETQY
v_gene: TRBV3-1/TRBV3-2
j_gene: TRBJ2-5

CDR3aa: ASSPLGGASSYNEQF
v_gene: TRBV6-2/TRBV6-3
j_gene: TRBJ2-1

CDR3aa: ASHSGRGADTQY
v_gene: TRBV2
j_gene: TRBJ2-3

CDR3aa: ATSGQGATGELF
v_gene: TRBV24-1
j_gene: TRBJ2-2

CDR3aa: ASSASGQGRYGYT
v_gene: TRBV2
j_gene: TRBJ1-2

CDR3aa: ATSAGGPGEQY
v_gene: TRBV24-1
j_gene: TRBJ2-7

CDR3aa: ASSLGSGVTDTQY
v_gene: TRBV5-4
j_gene: TRBJ2-3

CDR3aa: ASRDYRNYGYT
v_gene: TRBV5-6
j_gene: TRBJ1-2

CDR3aa: ASSLRTSTDTQY
v_gene: TRBV14
j_gene: TRBJ2-3

CDR3aa: ASKEGLGYEQY
v_gene: TRBV19
j_gene: TRBJ2-7

CDR3aa: AWRTLL
v_gene: TRBV30
j_gene: TRBJ2-4

CDR3aa: ASSVGATIY
v_gene: TRBV25-1
j_gene: TRBJ1-3

CDR3aa: ASSSRDSWKHHI
v_gene: TRBV11-3
j_gene: TRBJ1-3

CDR3aa: ASSLVTGGGFSNQPQH
v_gene: TRBV27
j_gene: TRBJ1-5

CDR3aa: ASSVRTGNTDTQY
v_gene: TRBV14
j_gene: TRBJ2-3

CDR3aa: ASSLVAGPGANVLT
v_gene: TRBV7-7
j_gene: TRBJ2-6

CDR3aa: ASSYSPRTGNGYT
v_gene: TRBV6-2/TRBV6-3
j_gene: TRBJ1-2

CDR3aa: AISGRGDNEQF
v_gene: TRBV10-3
j_gene: TRBJ2-1

CDR3aa: ASSRVEPRANVLT
v_gene: TRBV19
j_gene: TRBJ2-6

CDR3aa: ASSPRGRESDTQY
v_gene: TRBV11-3
j_gene: TRBJ2-3

CDR3aa: ASSAPGTGVEKLF
v_gene: TRBV5-1
j_gene: TRBJ1-4

CDR3aa: ASRGQHNQPQH
v_gene: TRBV6-5
j_gene: TRBJ1-5

CDR3aa: SVDRDGDEKLF
v_gene: TRBV29-1
j_gene: TRBJ1-4

CDR3aa: ASEDRSYEQY
v_gene: TRBV25-1
j_gene: TRBJ2-7

CDR3aa: ASSQDLAGGRNEQF
v_gene: TRBV3-1/TRBV3-2
j_gene: TRBJ2-1

CDR3aa: SVGPSGVSYEQY
v_gene: TRBV29-1
j_gene: TRBJ2-7

CDR3aa: ASSDFSSSYNEQF
v_gene: TRBV5-1
j_gene: TRBJ2-1

CDR3aa: ASSERALAEAF
v_gene: TRBV18
j_gene: TRBJ1-1

CDR3aa: ASSLEGETQY
v_gene: TRBV5-4
j_gene: TRBJ2-5

CDR3aa: ASSSGQGANEKLF
v_gene: TRBV5-6
j_gene: TRBJ1-4

CDR3aa: ASSLEDSWIETQY
v_gene: TRBV7-6
j_gene: TRBJ2-5

CDR3aa: ASSLAGGNTEAF
v_gene: TRBV5-5
j_gene: TRBJ1-1

CDR3aa: ASSWSGTDTQY
v_gene: TRBV5-1
j_gene: TRBJ2-3

CDR3aa: AGSEDTGELF
v_gene: TRBV19
j_gene: TRBJ2-2

CDR3aa: AISESPGGWDSYEQY
v_gene: TRBV10-3
j_gene: TRBJ2-7

CDR3aa: ASSVKAGAGNTEAF
v_gene: TRBV19
j_gene: TRBJ1-1

CDR3aa: ASRKTSGEQF
v_gene: TRBV7-9
j_gene: TRBJ2-1

CDR3aa: ASSGGLAGGQSSYNEQF
v_gene: TRBV10-1
j_gene: TRBJ2-1

CDR3aa: ASSSQQGQPQH
v_gene: TRBV28
j_gene: TRBJ1-5

CDR3aa: ASSFDINSYEQY
v_gene: TRBV5-4
j_gene: TRBJ2-7

CDR3aa: ASSPASGSGNEQF
v_gene: TRBV19
j_gene: TRBJ2-1

CDR3aa: ASSPKFGQGETQY
v_gene: TRBV9
j_gene: TRBJ2-5

CDR3aa: ASIRQRMNTEAF
v_gene: TRBV6-5
j_gene: TRBJ1-1

CDR3aa: ATSRDREDWNTIY
v_gene: TRBV15
j_gene: TRBJ1-3

CDR3aa: ASSPDRSYTEAF
v_gene: TRBV5-6
j_gene: TRBJ1-1